The clone carrying this TCR beta chain has just a few counts. This specimen belongs to a study of shared clonotypes between healthy human individuals. As processed by the authors: ImmunoSEQ yielded junction-only sequences lacking quality scores, so filtering differed. Libraries were prepared by immunoSEQ multiplex PCR; TCRdb keeps only in-frame clonotypes and omits some of them. V and J calls and clone size are those listed in that table; D and trimming were worked out from the DNA. The sample holds approximately 100,000 clones; about 63% are singletons and the top ten take over 20%. CDR3 length: 13 amino acids. V shed 3 bases and J shed 5 bases, with 10 bases lying between them. The germline gives CDR1 SGHVS, CDR2 FNYEAQ.

The source material was memory CD8+ T cells sorted from blood. Subset noted: CD45RO+ cells pooled with CCR7-negative TemRA cells. This chain links TRBV7-6 with TRBJ1-1; no definite D call. The sequence was obtained from a woman aged 25 to 45 in good health. For the CDR3, the DNA is TGTGCCAGCAGCTTGGGAGTCGGGACTGAAGCTTTCTTT. It is translated as CASSLGVGTEAFF.